Listed below are T cell receptor beta chains from one sample, sequenced in a study of cytomegalovirus exposure and HLA in healthy donors. Here immunoSEQ multiplex PCR was the method, and the copy in TCRdb shows in-frame clones only, minus some. The listing contains 100,000 to 150,000 clones. The sequencing sample was made of PBMCs. These receptors came from a man between 18 and 35 years old in good health and CMV-seronegative. The CDR3 runs from the conserved cysteine through the conserved F or W. A D gene is named only where the DNA matches it firmly.

V gene | D gene | CDR3 protein
TRBV30 | - | CAWSGAASGYTF
TRBV7-9 | - | CASSLGLISGNTIYF
TRBV28 | - | CASRYRTASNSPLHF
TRBV5-6 | TRBD2 | CASSLPGLALPYEQYF
TRBV19 | - | CASIGPSEGSYEQYF
TRBV14 | - | CASRHPKGGAVKVNTEAFF
TRBV6-7 | TRBD1 | CASSYPHGQGGGYTF
TRBV19 | TRBD2 | CASSTKRTSGRTDTQYF
TRBV6-5 | TRBD1 | CATSGTGAVGDTQYF
TRBV30 | - | CAWSDEETGHTEAFF
TRBV15 | - | CATSSIPGGSGNQPQHF
TRBV28 | TRBD2 | CASSFGLAAYEQYF
TRBV4-1 | TRBD1 | CASSLTPPGQGSYEQYF
TRBV5-6 | - | CASSYPEGAVGYGYTF
TRBV10-1 | - | CASTQARNTEAFF
TRBV6-1 | TRBD2 | CALGTRIHEQYF
TRBV5-1 | - | CASSLATAYNSPLHF
TRBV2 | TRBD2 | CASHSGSQTYEQYF
TRBV5-4 | - | CASSPRGQIYEQYF
TRBV18 | - | CASSDGQNYGYTF
TRBV11-3 | - | CASSLVSQAHNSNQPQHF
TRBV6-5 | TRBD1 | CASSDRVSNSPLHF
TRBV4-1 | - | CASSQDLRGWLGSQYF
TRBV7-9 | TRBD2 | CASSFSGRNTGELFF
TRBV29-1 | - | CSGTGGLDTQYF
TRBV6-1 | - | CASSGGQLQNQPQHF
TRBV9 | - | CASSVGSGLSYNEQFF
TRBV9 | - | CASSAGTLYRGGETQYF
TRBV7-9 | TRBD1 | CASSPLGGRLNEQFF
TRBV5-5 | TRBD2 | CASRGLAGLQETQYF
TRBV30 | TRBD1 | CAWTADRGSTDTQYF
TRBV5-1 | TRBD1 | CASGGTGIGNEKLFF
TRBV28 | - | CASSFERPYSYNEQFF
TRBV11-2 | - | CASSLGLLQTVNTEAFF
TRBV19 | - | CASSPDRTAKAGNTIYF
TRBV2 | - | CASSVVFVPGDTTDTQYF
TRBV28 | TRBD1 | CASSSPGQGEDEQFF
TRBV4-1 | - | CASSQDSAGYYEQYF
TRBV5-6 | - | CASSLGTARPGPQHF
TRBV4-1 | TRBD1 | CASRRILRGQISPLHF
TRBV7-2 | TRBD2 | CASRVEVLAGGRLPTQQYF
TRBV19 | - | CATSRRDWKTYEQYF
TRBV5-4 | TRBD1 | CASSVGQGSYEQYF
TRBV29-1 | - | CSVVAGGTGELFF
TRBV1 | - | CTSRTGGRYQPQHF
TRBV6-1 | TRBD2 | CASSVAPGGTPTQFF
TRBV27 | TRBD2 | CASSRELAGGLRTNTGELFF
TRBV29-1 | - | CSVAGVMNTEAFF
TRBV9 | TRBD2 | CASSVDPGGYNEQFF
TRBV11-2 | TRBD1 | CASSLGQGAVSGYTF